The source of this T cell receptor (beta chain) is a study of response to subunit inactivated influenza vaccine. The CDR3 sequence is 13 residues long. In germline, CDR1 is SGHTA, CDR2 FQGTGA. Trimming removed 2 bases from V and 7 bases from J, with 9 bases in between. A single record per CDR3 protein comes from TCRdb applying MiXCR to the RT-PCR reads. The sample holds almost 600,000 distinct CDR3 sequences, around 13% seen once. This clonotype was counted many times. What it recognizes is unknown. General study results and limits: The authors proposed limited new T cell recruitment per seasonal influenza vaccination.

The TCR comes from a man between 45 and 60 years old who received an inactivated influenza vaccine. The specimen comprised PBMCs from blood, sampled about 13 days after vaccination. The V and J genes are TRBV7-3 and TRBJ1-5; the D is unclear. CDR3 loop: CASSLEVGQPQHF. The DNA for the CDR3 is TGTGCCAGCAGCTTAGAGGTGGGACAGCCCCAGCATTTT.